This entry concerns a single TCR beta chain. Its target is unknown. The PCR employed 60 Vbeta primers together with 13 Jbeta primers. Methods used by the authors: About 10 million shared chains were among the roughly 78 million unique TCR beta chains that a later analysis counted. The table came from immunoSEQ multiplex PCR; TCRdb's copy has only in-frame clones and leaves some out. Clonal size and the V and J genes are those of that table, whereas D and trimming came from the DNA. Among 250,000 to 350,000 clones listed, roughly 90% were seen once. These data originate in a study of cytomegalovirus exposure and HLA in healthy donors. Study-wide background: Among around 200 million T cells, an earlier analysis found about 100 million unique TCR beta sequences.

There are 16 residues in the CDR3. CDR1 is SGDLS, CDR2 YYNGEE, per germline. V shed 4 bases and J shed 1 base, with 15 bases lying between them. Regarding the study as a whole: CMV serostatus was the only immune exposure information that was available. The investigators catalogued 164 TCR beta chains as cytomegalovirus-associated.

The source material was PBMCs. This receptor was identified in a man between 35 and 55 years old in good health and CMV-seropositive. The rearrangement joins TRBV9 to TRBJ2-4; a possible D gene is TRBD2 (6 bases). CDR3 in DNA: TGTGCCAGCAGCACCCAGGGAGGATGGGCCAAAAACATTCAGTACTTC. Amino acid sequence: CASSTQGGWAKNIQYF.